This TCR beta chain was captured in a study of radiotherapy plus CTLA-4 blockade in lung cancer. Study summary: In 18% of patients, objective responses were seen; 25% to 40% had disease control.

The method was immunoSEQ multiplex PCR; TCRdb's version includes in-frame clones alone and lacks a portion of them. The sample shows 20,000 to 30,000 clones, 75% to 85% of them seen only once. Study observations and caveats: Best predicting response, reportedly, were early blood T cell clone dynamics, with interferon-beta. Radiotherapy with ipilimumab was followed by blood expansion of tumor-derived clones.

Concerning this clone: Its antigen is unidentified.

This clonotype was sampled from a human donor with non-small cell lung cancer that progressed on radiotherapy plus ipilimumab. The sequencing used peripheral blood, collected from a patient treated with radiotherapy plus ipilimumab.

CDR3 in amino acids: CATLRGAEQFF. The CDR3 DNA is TGTGCCACCCTCAGGGGCGCTGAGCAGTTCTTC. The genes are TRBV19 and TRBJ2-1, with D possibly matching TRBD1 (6 bases). Trimming cost V 10 bases and J 9 bases, with 13 bases left between them. The CDR3 is made up of 11 amino acids. Germline V gene data show CDR1 as LNHDA and CDR2 as SQIVND (reference sequence).